Below, 9 T cell receptor beta chains from the same sample are listed, as sequenced in a study of blood T cell repertoires in COVID-19. Sequencing used immunoSEQ multiplex PCR; TCRdb keeps in-frame clones, though not all of them. This table has tens of thousands of clones, more than 80% appearing once. The specimen was peripheral blood. The source is a man aged 55 to 70 with acute or convalescent COVID-19.

The V call is TRBV5-1, the J call TRBJ2-2; D uncertain. Germline V gene sequence: CDR1 SGHRS, CDR2 YFSETQ. CDR3 length: 13 amino acids. V was pared by 6 bases and J by 5 bases, with 11 bases between. DNA of the CDR3: TGCGCCAGCACCCTATATCAAACCGGGGAGCTGTTTTTT. Encoded protein: CASTLYQTGELFF.

The V and J genes are TRBV5-6 and TRBJ1-6, with D perhaps TRBD1 (6 bases). Germline CDR1 reads SGHDT; CDR2 reads YYEEEE. The V and J ends lost 4 bases and 8 bases respectively, with 13 bases between them. CDR3 length equals 14 residues. In nucleotides, the CDR3 is TGTGCCAGCAGCCGGGACAAGGGAGATTCACCCCTCCACTTT. Residues: CASSRDKGDSPLHF.

J is TRBJ2-5 and V is TRBV5-4; D unclear. V was shortened by 4 bases and J by 5 bases, with 12 bases between the two germline ends. CDR1 and CDR2 (germline): SGHNT, YYREEE (reference sequence). CDR3 size: 13 residues. In nucleotides, the CDR3 is TGTGCCAGCAGCCCCGCCCCCGGTGAGACCCAGTACTTC. It is translated as CASSPAPGETQYF.

The CDR3 loop is CASGSLIQGNSNQPQHF. The CDR3 DNA sequence: TGTGCTAGTGGTTCCTTAATACAGGGGAATAGCAATCAGCCCCAGCATTTT. The V and J genes are TRBV12-5 and TRBJ1-5, with TRBD1 matching over 7 bases. CDR1 is LGHNT and CDR2 is FRNRAP in the germline V gene. The CDR3 is 17 residues long. V was clipped by 4 bases and J by 0 bases; unmatched bases: 9. The complete variable domain, with remaining parts taken from reference TRBV12-5 and TRBJ1-5, reads DARVTQTPRHKVTEMGQEVTMRCQPILGHNTVFWYRQTMMQGLELLAYFRNRAPLDDSGMPKDRFSAEMPDATLATLKIQPSEPRDSAVYFCASGSLIQGNSNQPQHFGDGTRLSIL.

The chain uses TRBV21-1 and TRBJ2-7; TRBD2 is the table's D call, not checked against the DNA. TRBV21-1 is classified as a pseudogene. This CDR3 is built from 13 residues. The CDR3 nucleotides read TGTGCCATTTACTCAGGACTCTCCTACGAGCAGTACTTC. Its translation is CAIYSGLSYEQYF.

The chain couples TRBV12-3 or TRBV12-4 to TRBJ1-2; TRBD1 aligns across 7 bases. V dropped 5 bases and J dropped 2; count of bases not matched to a gene: 2. This CDR3 is 13 amino acids long. CDR3 sequence (DNA): TGTGCCAGCAGTCACAGGGGAAACTATGGCTACACCTTC. Translated, it gives CASSHRGNYGYTF.

This chain connects TRBV12-3 or TRBV12-4 to TRBJ1-2, with 7 bases aligning to TRBD1. CDR3 size: 12 residues. Trimming cost V 6 bases and J 5 bases; bases outside gene matches: 3. Here the CDR3 reads CASSQGEYGYTF. CDR3 nucleotides: TGTGCCAGCAGCCAGGGGGAGTATGGCTACACCTTC.

J is TRBJ2-1 and V is TRBV7-9; D call uncertain. The CDR3 sequence is 14 residues long. Trimming pared 5 bases from V and 6 bases from J, leaving 14 bases between. Germline loops: CDR1 SEHNR, CDR2 FQNEAQ (reference sequence). The CDR3 is CASSDSGQVNEQFF. The DNA of the CDR3 is TGTGCCAGCAGCGATAGTGGGCAAGTCAATGAGCAGTTCTTC.

V and J are TRBV18 and TRBJ2-7, with D unclear. V gave up 2 bases and J gave up 4 bases, with 9 bases separating them. Germline CDR1 reads KGHSH; CDR2 reads LQKENI. The length of the CDR3 is 13 residues. CDR3 in amino acids: CASSPGQTYEQYF. CDR3 in DNA: TGTGCCAGCTCACCAGGGCAGACATACGAGCAGTACTTC.